The T cell receptor beta chain under discussion was sequenced for a study of shared clonotypes between healthy human individuals. Assay used: immunoSEQ multiplex PCR; TCRdb lists only in-frame clones, some missing. There are about 1.1 million clones in the sample; around three quarters occur only once, and 0.5% to 0.6% lies in the top ten. The ends lost 4 bases at V and 4 bases at J; junction bases unmatched: 13. Per the germline V gene, CDR1 is MNHNS and CDR2 is SASEGT. The CDR3 contains 16 residues. The TCR sequence derives from a man between 18 and 35 years old in good health. Some clones in this sample may be carry-over from other donors' samples. Sequencing was performed on memory CD4+ T cells from PBMCs. Regarding subset: CD45RA-negative fraction. This sequence joins TRBV6-1 and TRBJ2-7; 7 bases agree with TRBD1. CDR3 region: CASSAYSTGMRYEQYF. As DNA, the CDR3 is TGTGCCAGCAGTGCATACTCGACAGGGATGAGGTACGAGCAGTACTTC.